This is a list of T cell receptor beta chains from one sample in a study of blood T cell repertoires in COVID-19. Measured with immunoSEQ multiplex PCR; TCRdb has only the in-frame clones, and not every one. The repertoire holds a few hundred thousand clones, 80% to 90% seen once, with over 1.5% in the top ten. Sequenced sample: peripheral blood. The receptors stem from a man in his thirties or forties with active or convalescent COVID-19. The CDR3 runs from the conserved cysteine through the conserved F or W. D genes are given only for firm matches. Clone size is given for some rows only: seen once, a few or many times, or a class if the clone is expanded.

size	V	D	J	DNA	CDR3
NA	TRBV27	NA	TRBJ2-7	TGTGCCAGCAGTTTAGCGTTTGGGACTTCGACGACCTACGAGCAGTACTTC	CASSLAFGTSTTYEQYF
NA	TRBV3-1/TRBV3-2	NA	TRBJ1-4	TGTGCCAGCAGCCAAGGGACAGTGGGAAAACTGTTTTTT	CASSQGTVGKLFF
few	TRBV7-3	NA	TRBJ1-1	TGTGCCAGCAGCTTAGGTATGACGGGGGAAGCTTTCTTT	CASSLGMTGEAFF
NA	TRBV13	NA	TRBJ2-4	TGTGCCAGCAGCTTAGGTCGCCAGATTCAGTACTTC	CASSLGRQIQYF
NA	TRBV6-6	TRBD1	TRBJ1-2	TGTGCCAGCAGTTACTCCGGGGACAGCCGCGGCTATGGCTACACCTTC	CASSYSGDSRGYGYTF
NA	TRBV5-5	TRBD2	TRBJ2-5	TGTGCCAGCAGGGGGACTAGCGCAGGAGAGACCCAGTACTTC	CASRGTSAGETQYF
once	TRBV27	NA	TRBJ1-5	TGTGCCAGCAGTCCGGAGGTGGATCAGCCCCAGCATTTT	CASSPEVDQPQHF
NA	TRBV27	NA	TRBJ1-6	TGTGCCAGCAGTCATGTGTGGAGCTCCTATAATTCACCCCTCCACTTT	CASSHVWSSYNSPLHF
NA	TRBV6-5	TRBD1	TRBJ1-1	TGTGCCAGCAGTAGGACAGGGGATACTGAAGCTTTCTTT	CASSRTGDTEAFF
NA	TRBV19	NA	TRBJ2-2	TGTGCCAATGCCAGTAGTATAGCGAGGGTGGACGGGGAGCTGTTTTTT	CANASSIARVDGELFF
NA	TRBV6-2/TRBV6-3	NA	TRBJ1-2	TGTGCCAGCAGTGTCAAGGGGAACGGAGGGCTGGGCTACACCTTC	CASSVKGNGGLGYTF
NA	TRBV7-3	NA	TRBJ2-1	TGTGCCAGCAGCCCCGACGGCAGGGGAAATGAGCAGTTCTTC	CASSPDGRGNEQFF
NA	TRBV3-1/TRBV3-2	NA	TRBJ1-1	TGTGCCAGCCGAGGGGGGGGGAACACTGAAGCTTTCTTT	CASRGGGNTEAFF
NA	TRBV7-7	TRBD1	TRBJ1-6	TGTGCCAGCAGCTTAGGAGGGGGACAGGGGAACCGTAATTCACCCCTCCACTTT	CASSLGGGQGNRNSPLHF
NA	TRBV7-2	TRBD1	TRBJ1-2	TGTGCCAGCAGCTTAGGGGGGACAGTCTATGGCTACACCTTC	CASSLGGTVYGYTF
NA	TRBV7-3	NA	TRBJ1-1	TGTGCCAGCAGCGCTTACGGGAACACTGAAGCTTTCTTT	CASSAYGNTEAFF
NA	TRBV5-6	NA	TRBJ1-5	TGTGCCAGCAGCGAAGGACAGCTTAGCAATCAGCCCCAGCATTTT	CASSEGQLSNQPQHF
NA	TRBV6-5	TRBD1	TRBJ1-2	TGTGCCAGCAGCGCAGGGGGGACAGGGAGGAATGGCTACACCTTC	CASSAGGTGRNGYTF
NA	TRBV4-1	NA	TRBJ2-3	TGCGCCAGCAGCCAACTAGCGGATACGCAGTATTTT	CASSQLADTQYF
NA	TRBV4-3	TRBD2	TRBJ2-3	TGCGCCAGCAGCCAAGATGGGACTAGCGGGGGTAATCCCTTAATCGAGCAGTATTTT	CASSQDGTSGGNPLIEQYF
NA	TRBV19	TRBD1	TRBJ1-1	TGTGCCAGTCAAATCGGACAGGGGAACACTGAAGCTTTCTTT	CASQIGQGNTEAFF
NA	TRBV19	NA	TRBJ1-1	TGTGCCAGTAGTATGCTAGAAATCGGCACTGAAGCTTTCTTT	CASSMLEIGTEAFF
NA	TRBV20-1	TRBD1	TRBJ2-1	TGCAGTGCTAGTCCACCGGGACAGGGGAGGCGTGAGCAGTTCTTC	CSASPPGQGRREQFF
NA	TRBV27	TRBD1	TRBJ1-1	TGTGCCAGCAGTTCCCGGACAGGGTTTATTACAGCTTTCTTT	CASSSRTGFITAFF
NA	TRBV5-3	NA	TRBJ1-5	TGTGCCAGAAGCTTGCAGGGCAATCAGCCCCAGCATTTT	CARSLQGNQPQHF